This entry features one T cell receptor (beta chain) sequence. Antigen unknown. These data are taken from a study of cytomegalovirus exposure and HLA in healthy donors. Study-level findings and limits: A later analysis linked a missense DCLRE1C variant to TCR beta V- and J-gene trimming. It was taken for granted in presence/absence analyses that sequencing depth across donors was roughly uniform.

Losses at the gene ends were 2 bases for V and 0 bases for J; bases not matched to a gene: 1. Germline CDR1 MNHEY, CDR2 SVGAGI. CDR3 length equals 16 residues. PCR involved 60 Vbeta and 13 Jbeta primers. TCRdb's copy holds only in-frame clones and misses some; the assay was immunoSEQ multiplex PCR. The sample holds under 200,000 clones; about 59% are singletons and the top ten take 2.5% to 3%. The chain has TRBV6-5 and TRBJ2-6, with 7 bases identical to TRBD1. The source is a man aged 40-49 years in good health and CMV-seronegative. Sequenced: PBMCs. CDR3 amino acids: CASSYAGGSGANVLTF. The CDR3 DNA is TGTGCCAGCAGTTACGCAGGGGGCTCTGGGGCCAACGTCCTGACTTTC.